This T cell receptor (beta chain) derives from a study of T cells after yellow fever vaccination. Study findings and constraints: Reappearance after the booster was observed for most primary-vaccination clones (roughly 97% CD4, roughly 88% CD8). Abundant contaminating clonotypes from the bulk population could appear in FACS-sorted repertoires.

This clonotype was observed a handful of times. Its antigen is still unknown. TCRdb ran MiXCR on the 5' RACE reads and lists one entry per CDR3 protein. The table lists hundreds of thousands of distinct CDR3 sequences, roughly 13% of them singletons. The source of this sequence is a man aged 25-45 years who received the YFV17D yellow fever vaccine. Material: PBMCs, obtained on the day of the yellow fever booster vaccination.

CDR3 residues: CASSLGSSSTDTQYF. The CDR3 DNA reads TGTGCCAGCAGCTTGGGATCGTCTAGCACAGATACGCAGTATTTT. The chain uses TRBV7-2 and TRBJ2-3; D unclear. Deletions cut 3 bases from V and 0 bases from J, with 10 bases between. Germline CDR1 and CDR2: SGHTA and FQGNSA. The CDR3 has 15 amino acids.